This passage covers 12 T cell receptor beta chains from one sample sequenced in a study of CD8+ T cells in alopecia areata. Investigators isolated RNA and reverse transcribed it into cDNA to act as the sequencing template. Sequenced by immunoSEQ multiplex PCR; TCRdb stores in-frame clones only, minus some. The repertoire holds more than 110,000 clones, with nearly 55% as singletons. Treatment: oral pan-JAK inhibitor, 5-10 mg twice daily. This sample comprised CD8+ T cells sorted from blood, obtained at week 4, from a patient treated with tofacitinib. The receptors stem from a human donor with alopecia areata.

The rearrangement joins TRBV4-1 to TRBJ1-5; TRBD1 aligns across 11 bases. CDR3 size: 16 residues. CDR1 and CDR2 from the germline V gene are MGHRA and YSYEKL. V lost 3 bases, J lost 7 bases, and 8 bases stayed unmatched. The CDR3 DNA is TGCGCCAGCAGCCACCCCGGACAGGGGGCAGGGCAGCCCCAGCATTTT. This sequence encodes CASSHPGQGAGQPQHF.

The chain uses TRBV9 and TRBJ2-1; no definite D call. V was pared by 3 bases and J by 5 bases, with 18 bases between. The CDR3 contains 16 residues. Per germline, CDR1 SGDLS and CDR2 YYNGEE. CDR3 protein: CASSARVAATHNEQFF. CDR3 in DNA: TGTGCCAGCAGCGCCCGAGTGGCGGCGACACACAATGAGCAGTTCTTC.

The chain joins TRBV7-9 to TRBJ2-5; D is uncertain. V gave up 5 bases and J gave up 1 base, with 20 bases separating them. CDR1 and CDR2 from the germline V gene are SEHNR and FQNEAQ (reference sequence). CDR3 length equals 17 residues. For the CDR3, the DNA is TGTGCCAGCAGCCACTCCCCTCGACGGGCTCTCCAAGAGACCCAGTACTTC. Translation gives CASSHSPRRALQETQYF.

The gene calls are TRBV11-1 and TRBJ2-7; D gene unclear. Looked up from germline, CDR1 is SGHAT and CDR2 is FQDESV (reference sequence). The CDR3 runs to 13 residues. V shed 7 bases and J shed 3 bases, with 13 bases lying between them. CDR3 DNA: TGTGCCAGCAATATTGGCCATGGCTACGAGCAGTACTTC. Amino acid sequence: CASNIGHGYEQYF.

The V call is TRBV29-1, the J call TRBJ2-1; TRBD2 matches 9 bases. The CDR3 loop spans 18 amino acids. CDR1 is SQVTM, CDR2 ANQGSEA, per germline. V lost 4 bases and J lost 6; bases outside the gene matches: 19. This CDR3 reads CSVVGQGRRAGGPNEQFF. The CDR3 coding sequence is TGCAGCGTTGTGGGGCAAGGGAGAAGAGCGGGGGGCCCCAATGAGCAGTTCTTC.

Concerning this clone: A far larger clone is one base from this, pointing to a likely read error. The chain carries TRBV7-8 and TRBJ2-7; D not resolved. Trimming took 7 bases from V and 0 from J, leaving 7 bases between them. The CDR3 length is 12 residues. In germline, CDR1 is SGHVS, CDR2 FQNEAQ. The DNA of the CDR3 is TGTGCCAGCACCCCGAGCTCCTACGAGCAGTACTTC. Its translation is CASTPSSYEQYF. Combining the CDR3 with reference TRBV7-8 and TRBJ2-7 gives the whole variable domain GAGVSQSPRYKVAKRGQDVALRCDPISGHVSLFWYQQALGQGPEFLTYFQNEAQLDKSGLPSDRFFAERPEGSVSTLKIQRTQQEDSAVYLCASTPSSYEQYFGPGTRLTVT.

The rearrangement uses TRBV5-1 and TRBJ2-5, with D possibly matching TRBD1 (6 bases). Trimming cost V 4 bases and J 3 bases, with 25 bases left between them. Germline CDR1 SGHRS, CDR2 YFSETQ. This CDR3 has 18 residues. The CDR3 protein is CASSTKNLRDTKEETQYF. DNA of the CDR3: TGCGCCAGCAGCACCAAGAATCTCCGGGACACAAAAGAAGAGACCCAGTACTTC.

The CDR3 spells CAWTYAGELFF. The CDR3 coding sequence is TGTGCCTGGACGTATGCCGGGGAGCTGTTTTTT. The chain uses TRBV30 and TRBJ2-2; D is uncertain. CDR3 size: 11 residues. Germline CDR1 reads GTSNPN; CDR2 reads SVGIG (reference sequence). Between the trimmed V and J ends, which lost 4 bases and 6 bases, there was a span of 6 bases.

This chain links TRBV9 with TRBJ2-1; 9 bases are shared with TRBD2. Losses at the gene ends were 3 bases for V and 0 bases for J; bases not matched to a gene: 4. Germline V CDR1 and CDR2: SGDLS, YYNGEE. The CDR3 consists of 16 residues. CDR3 protein: CASSALAGSSYNEQFF. The CDR3 DNA reads TGTGCCAGCAGCGCCCTAGCGGGGTCCTCCTACAATGAGCAGTTCTTC.

The DNA for the CDR3 is TGTGCCAGCAGCGCCCTAGCGGGGCCCAAGTATGAGCAGTTCTTC. Protein product: CASSALAGPKYEQFF. This sequence joins TRBV7-3 and TRBJ2-1; 9 nucleotides match TRBD2. CDR3 size: 15 residues. The J segment lost 8 bases and the V segment lost 5 bases, leaving 10 bases of the junction unmatched. Germline loops: CDR1 SGHTA, CDR2 FQGTGA.

In this sample, this clone turned up a few times. The chain links TRBV5-1 to TRBJ2-6; D remains ambiguous. CDR3 length: 13 amino acids. Germline V lookup: CDR1 SGHRS, CDR2 YFSETQ. V was trimmed by 7 bases and J by 2 bases, leaving 7 bases between them. CDR3 bases: TGCGCCAGCGGAGACACTGGGGCCAACGTCCTGACTTTC. It translates to CASGDTGANVLTF. The entire variable domain, with the rest obtained from reference TRBV5-1 and TRBJ2-6, is as follows: KAGVTQTPRYLIKTRGQQVTLSCSPISGHRSVSWYQQTPGQGLQFLFEYFSETQRNKGNFPGRFSGRQFSNSRSEMNVSTLELGDSALYLCASGDTGANVLTFGAGSRLTVL.

This clone has more than one count but fewer than ten. The chain joins TRBV7-8 to TRBJ2-7; the D gene could be TRBD1 or TRBD2 (6 bases each). CDR3 length: 13 residues. CDR1 SGHVS and CDR2 FQNEAQ come from the germline V gene. Trimming took 4 bases from V and 6 from J, leaving 13 bases between them. The CDR3 DNA follows: TGTGCCAGCAGCTGGGACGGAGGGGGCGAGCAGTACTTC. Encoded protein: CASSWDGGGEQYF. The complete variable domain, with remaining parts taken from reference TRBV7-8 and TRBJ2-7, reads GAGVSQSPRYKVAKRGQDVALRCDPISGHVSLFWYQQALGQGPEFLTYFQNEAQLDKSGLPSDRFFAERPEGSVSTLKIQRTQQEDSAVYLCASSWDGGGEQYFGPGTRLTVT.